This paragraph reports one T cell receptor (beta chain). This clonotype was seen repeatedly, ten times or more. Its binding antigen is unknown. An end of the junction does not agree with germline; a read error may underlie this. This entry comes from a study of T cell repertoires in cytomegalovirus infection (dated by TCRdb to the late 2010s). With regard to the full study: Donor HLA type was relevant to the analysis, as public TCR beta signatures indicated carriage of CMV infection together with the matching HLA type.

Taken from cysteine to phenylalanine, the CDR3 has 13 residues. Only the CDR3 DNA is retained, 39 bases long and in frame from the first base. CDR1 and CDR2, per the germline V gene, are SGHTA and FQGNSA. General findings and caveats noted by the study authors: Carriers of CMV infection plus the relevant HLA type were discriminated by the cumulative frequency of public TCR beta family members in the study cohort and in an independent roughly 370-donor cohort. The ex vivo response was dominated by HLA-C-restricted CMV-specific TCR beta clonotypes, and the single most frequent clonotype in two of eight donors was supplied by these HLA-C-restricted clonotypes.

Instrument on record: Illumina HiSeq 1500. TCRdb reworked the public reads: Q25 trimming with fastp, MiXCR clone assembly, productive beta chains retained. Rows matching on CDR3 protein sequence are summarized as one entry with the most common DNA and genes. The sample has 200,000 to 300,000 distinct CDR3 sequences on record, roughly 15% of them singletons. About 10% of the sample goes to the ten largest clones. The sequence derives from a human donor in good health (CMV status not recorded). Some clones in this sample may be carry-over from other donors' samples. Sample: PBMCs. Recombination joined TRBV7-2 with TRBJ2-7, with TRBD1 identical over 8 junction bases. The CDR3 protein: CASSLGLGQVLDF. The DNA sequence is TGTGCCAGCAGCTTAGGGTTGGGACAGGTATTGGACTTC.